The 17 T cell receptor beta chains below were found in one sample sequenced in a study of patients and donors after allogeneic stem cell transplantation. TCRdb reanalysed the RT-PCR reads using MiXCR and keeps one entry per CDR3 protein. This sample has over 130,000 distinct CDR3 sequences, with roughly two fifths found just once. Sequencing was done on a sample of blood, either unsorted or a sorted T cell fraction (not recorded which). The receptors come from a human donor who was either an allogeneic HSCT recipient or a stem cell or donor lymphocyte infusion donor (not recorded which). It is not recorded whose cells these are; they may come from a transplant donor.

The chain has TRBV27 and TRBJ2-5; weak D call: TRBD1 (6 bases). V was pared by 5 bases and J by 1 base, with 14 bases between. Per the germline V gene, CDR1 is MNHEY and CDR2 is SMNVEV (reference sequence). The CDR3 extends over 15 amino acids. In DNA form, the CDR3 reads TGTGCCAGCAGTCCCTTCGGACAGAGCCAAGAGACCCAGTACTTC. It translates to CASSPFGQSQETQYF.

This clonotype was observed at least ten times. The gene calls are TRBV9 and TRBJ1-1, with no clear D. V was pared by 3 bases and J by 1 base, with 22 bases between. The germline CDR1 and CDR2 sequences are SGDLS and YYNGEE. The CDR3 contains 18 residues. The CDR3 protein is CASSGVARSPFSNTEAFF. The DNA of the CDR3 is TGTGCCAGCAGCGGGGTGGCTCGGTCGCCGTTCTCGAACACTGAAGCTTTCTTT.

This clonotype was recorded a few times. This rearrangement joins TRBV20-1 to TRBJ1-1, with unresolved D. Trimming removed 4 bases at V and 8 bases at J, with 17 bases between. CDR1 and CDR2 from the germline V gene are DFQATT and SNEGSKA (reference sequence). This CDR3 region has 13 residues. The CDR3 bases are TGCAGTGCTAAAAAGGACCGCTGGGAGGAAGCTTTCTTT. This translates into CSAKKDRWEEAFF.

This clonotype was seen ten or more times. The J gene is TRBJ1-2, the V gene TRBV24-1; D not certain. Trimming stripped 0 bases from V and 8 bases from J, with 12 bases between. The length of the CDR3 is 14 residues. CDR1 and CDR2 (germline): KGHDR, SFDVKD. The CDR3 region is CATSDLQEGSGYTF. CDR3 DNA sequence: TGTGCCACCAGTGATTTGCAAGAAGGGAGCGGCTACACCTTC.

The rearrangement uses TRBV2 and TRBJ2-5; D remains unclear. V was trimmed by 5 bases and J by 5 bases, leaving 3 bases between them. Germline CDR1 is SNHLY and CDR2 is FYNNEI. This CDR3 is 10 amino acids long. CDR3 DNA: TGTGCCAGCAGTCCGGAGACCCAGTACTTC. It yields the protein CASSPETQYF. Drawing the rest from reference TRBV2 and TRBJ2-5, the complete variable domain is EPEVTQTPSHQVTQMGQEVILRCVPISNHLYFYWYRQILGQKVEFLVSFYNNEISEKSEIFDDQFSVERPDGSNFTLKIRSTKLEDSAMYFCASSPETQYFGPGTRLLVL.

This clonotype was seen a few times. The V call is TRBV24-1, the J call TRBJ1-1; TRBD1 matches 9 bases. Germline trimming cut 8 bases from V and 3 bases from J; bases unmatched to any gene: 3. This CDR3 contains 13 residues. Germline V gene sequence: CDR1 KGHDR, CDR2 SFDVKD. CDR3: CATNDRGDTEAFF. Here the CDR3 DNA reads TGTGCCACCAACGACAGGGGGGACACTGAAGCTTTCTTT.

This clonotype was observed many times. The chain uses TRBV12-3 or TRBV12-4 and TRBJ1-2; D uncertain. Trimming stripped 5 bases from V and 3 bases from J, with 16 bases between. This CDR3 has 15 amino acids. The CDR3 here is CASSPQRLYYYGYTF. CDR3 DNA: TGTGCCAGCAGTCCACAACGGCTTTACTACTATGGCTACACCTTC.

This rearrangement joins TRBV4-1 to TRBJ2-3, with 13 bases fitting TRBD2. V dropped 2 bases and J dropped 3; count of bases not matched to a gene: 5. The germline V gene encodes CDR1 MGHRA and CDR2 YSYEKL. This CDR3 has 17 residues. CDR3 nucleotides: TGCGCCAGCAGCCAACAAGCGGGACTAGCGGGGACAGATACGCAGTATTTT. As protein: CASSQQAGLAGTDTQYF.

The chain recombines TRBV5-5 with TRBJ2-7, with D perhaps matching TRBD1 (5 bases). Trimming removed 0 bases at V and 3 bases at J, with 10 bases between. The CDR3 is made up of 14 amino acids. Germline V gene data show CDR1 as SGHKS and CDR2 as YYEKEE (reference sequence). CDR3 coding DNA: TGTGCCAGCAGCTTGGTAGGGGCGTACTACGAGCAGTACGTC. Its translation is CASSLVGAYYEQYV.

CDR3 in amino acids: CASSFSHEQFF. The CDR3 nucleotides are TGTGCCAGCAGCTTCTCCCATGAGCAGTTCTTC. The chain recombines TRBV7-9 with TRBJ2-1; D unresolved. The V end was cut by 3 bases, the J end by 8 bases, with 5 bases between. The CDR3 is 11 residues long. Germline V gene data show CDR1 as SEHNR and CDR2 as FQNEAQ (reference sequence). The full variable domain, rest sourced from reference TRBV7-9 and TRBJ2-1, is DTGVSQNPRHKITKRGQNVTFRCDPISEHNRLYWYRQTLGQGPEFLTYFQNEAQLEKSRLLSDRFSAERPKGSFSTLEIQRTEQGDSAMYLCASSFSHEQFFGPGTRLTVL.

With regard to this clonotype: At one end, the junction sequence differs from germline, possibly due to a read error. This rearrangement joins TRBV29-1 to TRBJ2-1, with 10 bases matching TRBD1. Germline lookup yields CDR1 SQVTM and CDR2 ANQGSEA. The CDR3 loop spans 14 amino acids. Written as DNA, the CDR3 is TGCAGCGTTGGACAGGGGGCCTCCCACAATGAGCAGTTCTTC. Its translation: CSVGQGASHNEQFF.

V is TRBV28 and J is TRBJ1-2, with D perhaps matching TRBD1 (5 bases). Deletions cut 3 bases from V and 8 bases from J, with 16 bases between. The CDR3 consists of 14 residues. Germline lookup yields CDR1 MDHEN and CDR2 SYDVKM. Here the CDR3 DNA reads TGTGCCAGCAGTTTTCAGGCAGGGATTCTCGGCTACACCTTC. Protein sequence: CASSFQAGILGYTF.

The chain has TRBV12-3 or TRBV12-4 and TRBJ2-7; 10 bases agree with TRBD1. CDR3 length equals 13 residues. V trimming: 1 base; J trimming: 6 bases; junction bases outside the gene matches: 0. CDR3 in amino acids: CASSLGTGGEQYF. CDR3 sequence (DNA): TGTGCCAGCAGTTTAGGGACAGGGGGCGAGCAGTACTTC.

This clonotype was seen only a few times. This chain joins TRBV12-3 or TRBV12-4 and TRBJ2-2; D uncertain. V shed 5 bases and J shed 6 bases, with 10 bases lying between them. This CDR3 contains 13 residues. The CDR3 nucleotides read TGTGCCAGCAGTCTCCTGCGATCCGGGGAGCTGTTTTTT. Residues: CASSLLRSGELFF.

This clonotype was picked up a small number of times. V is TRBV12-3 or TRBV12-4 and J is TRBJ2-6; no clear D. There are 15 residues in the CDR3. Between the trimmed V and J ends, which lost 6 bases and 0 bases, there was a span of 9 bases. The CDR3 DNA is TGTGCCAGCAGACGACAAGCCTCTGGGGCCAACGTCCTGACTTTC. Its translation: CASRRQASGANVLTF.

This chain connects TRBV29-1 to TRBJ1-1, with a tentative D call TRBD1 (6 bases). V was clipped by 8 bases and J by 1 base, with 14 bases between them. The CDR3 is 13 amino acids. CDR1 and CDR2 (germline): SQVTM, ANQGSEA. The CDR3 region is CSTRTASNTEAFF. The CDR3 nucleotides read TGCAGCACGCGGACAGCATCGAACACTGAAGCTTTCTTT.

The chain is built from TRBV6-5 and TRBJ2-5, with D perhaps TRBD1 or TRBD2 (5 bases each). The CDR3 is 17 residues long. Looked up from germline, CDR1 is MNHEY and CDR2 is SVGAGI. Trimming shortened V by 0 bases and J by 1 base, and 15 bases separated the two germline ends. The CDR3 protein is CASSYSRGVGSQETQYF. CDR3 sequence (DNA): TGTGCCAGCAGTTACTCGAGGGGCGTTGGGAGCCAAGAGACCCAGTACTTC.